This entry is about one T cell receptor beta chain. The sample's time point: patch test 2, 6 weeks after DPC sensitization. Treatment reported: therapeutic diphenylcyclopropenone sensitization with weekly scalp DPC. Each donor was an alopecia patient between 18 and 70 years of age who qualified for DPC. Sequencing started from total RNA isolated from unfractionated whole blood. In TCRdb, the RACE reads were re-called with MiXCR into one record per CDR3 protein. The sample lists more than 85,000 distinct CDR3 sequences; approximately 10% were seen once. This entry is derived from a study of human T cells and chemical hapten exposure. The wider study: Patients, largely female, had alopecia areata, totalis or universalis.

The CDR3 has 15 residues. The junction had 5 bases not matched to a gene; V was cut back by 0 bases and J by 8 bases. The germline V gene has CDR1 SGHRS and CDR2 YFSETQ. The sequences come from whole blood, collected in connection with sensitization to the hapten diphenylcyclopropenone (DPC). This receptor was obtained from a man in his forties with alopecia areata. Some clones in this sample may be carry-over from other donors' samples. This chain links TRBV5-1 with TRBJ2-1; 10 nucleotides match TRBD2. CDR3 DNA: TGCGCCAGCAGCTTGGAGGCTAGCGGGAGTTATGAGCAGTTCTTC. It translates to CASSLEASGSYEQFF. Drawing the rest from reference TRBV5-1 and TRBJ2-1, the complete variable domain is KAGVTQTPRYLIKTRGQQVTLSCSPISGHRSVSWYQQTPGQGLQFLFEYFSETQRNKGNFPGRFSGRQFSNSRSEMNVSTLELGDSALYLCASSLEASGSYEQFFGPGTRLTVL.